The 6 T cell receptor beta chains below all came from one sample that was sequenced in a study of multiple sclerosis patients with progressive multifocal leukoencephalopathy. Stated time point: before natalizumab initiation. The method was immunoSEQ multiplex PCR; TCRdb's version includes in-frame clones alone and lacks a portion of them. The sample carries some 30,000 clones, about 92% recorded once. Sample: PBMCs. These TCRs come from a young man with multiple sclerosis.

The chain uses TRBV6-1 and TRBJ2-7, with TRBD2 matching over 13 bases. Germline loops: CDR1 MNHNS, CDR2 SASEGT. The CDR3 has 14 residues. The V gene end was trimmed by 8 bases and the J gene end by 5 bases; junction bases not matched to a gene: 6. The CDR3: CASRLTSGRNEQYF. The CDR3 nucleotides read TGTGCCAGCCGACTGACTAGCGGGAGGAACGAGCAGTACTTC.

The CDR3 region has the DNA TGTGCCAGCAGTTCCTTGACTAGCGGGAGCTACGAGCAGTACGTC. Its translation: CASSSLTSGSYEQYV. The gene calls are TRBV6-6 and TRBJ2-7; TRBD2 matches 12 bases. The CDR3 covers 15 residues. Germline CDR1 is MNHNY and CDR2 is SVGAGI (reference sequence). V trimming: 4 bases; J trimming: 3 bases; junction bases outside the gene matches: 4.

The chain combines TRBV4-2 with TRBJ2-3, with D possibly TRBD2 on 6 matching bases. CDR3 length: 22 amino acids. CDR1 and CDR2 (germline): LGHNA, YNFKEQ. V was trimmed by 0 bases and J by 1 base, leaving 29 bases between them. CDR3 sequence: CASSQDIWPAYSSAPGTDTQYF. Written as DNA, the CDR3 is TGTGCCAGCAGCCAAGATATTTGGCCGGCTTACTCTAGCGCACCTGGCACAGATACGCAGTATTTT.

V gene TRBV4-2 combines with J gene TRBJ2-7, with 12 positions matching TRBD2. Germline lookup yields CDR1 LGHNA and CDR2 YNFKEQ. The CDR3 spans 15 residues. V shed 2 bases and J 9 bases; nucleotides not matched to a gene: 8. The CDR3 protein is CASSQRLAGALVQYF. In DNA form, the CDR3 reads TGTGCCAGCAGCCAACGACTAGCGGGAGCGCTCGTGCAGTACTTC.

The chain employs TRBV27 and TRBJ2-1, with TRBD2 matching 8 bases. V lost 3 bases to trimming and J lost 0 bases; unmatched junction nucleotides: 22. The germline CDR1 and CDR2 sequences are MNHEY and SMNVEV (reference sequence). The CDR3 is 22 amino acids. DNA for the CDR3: TGTGCCAGCAGTTTCCCCACCGGGACACAAAGCGGGAGCGAAAGCTCCTACAATGAGCAGTTCTTC. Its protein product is CASSFPTGTQSGSESSYNEQFF.

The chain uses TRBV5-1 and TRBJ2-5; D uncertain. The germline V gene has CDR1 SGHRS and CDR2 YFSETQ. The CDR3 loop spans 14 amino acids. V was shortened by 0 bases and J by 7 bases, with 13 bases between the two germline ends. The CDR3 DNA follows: TGCGCCAGCAGCTTGGCCGATAGCCCTTGGACCCAGTACTTC. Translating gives CASSLADSPWTQYF.